This T cell receptor (beta chain) was observed in a study of T cell clusters in autoimmune cytopenias. Looking at the study overall: A median of about 49,000 TRB reads per sample yielded a median around 2,500 distinct clonotypes. Findings of the study overall: TRB repertoire shifts in secondary cytopenia and chronic lymphocytic leukemia mostly reflected lymphoma, not autoimmunity. Exclusive TRB clusters were almost three-fold more numerous in healthy donors than in active autoimmune hepatitis. A dominant lymphoma-associated repertoire apparently masked the cluster-lack signature in secondary cytopenia versus chronic lymphocytic leukemia.

The CDR3 spans 12 residues. CDR1 is DFQATT and CDR2 is SNEGSKA in the germline V gene (reference sequence). A remark on this clonotype: Its cognate antigen is unknown.

TRB was amplified by touch-down multiplex PCR, primer pools A and B combined. TCRdb reprocessed the multiplex PCR reads; each CDR3 protein has one entry and no DNA is given. Its clone listing holds fewer than 3,500 distinct CDR3 sequences. TRB was amplified from around 250 ng of peripheral blood genomic DNA per sample. Sequencing used peripheral blood. The TCR sequence derives from a human donor with an autoimmune cytopenia or autoimmune hepatitis (not recorded which). This sequence joins TRBV20-1 and TRBJ2-7; TCRdb designates TRBD2, a call that cannot be tested without DNA. CDR3 residues: CSATSGTYEQYF.